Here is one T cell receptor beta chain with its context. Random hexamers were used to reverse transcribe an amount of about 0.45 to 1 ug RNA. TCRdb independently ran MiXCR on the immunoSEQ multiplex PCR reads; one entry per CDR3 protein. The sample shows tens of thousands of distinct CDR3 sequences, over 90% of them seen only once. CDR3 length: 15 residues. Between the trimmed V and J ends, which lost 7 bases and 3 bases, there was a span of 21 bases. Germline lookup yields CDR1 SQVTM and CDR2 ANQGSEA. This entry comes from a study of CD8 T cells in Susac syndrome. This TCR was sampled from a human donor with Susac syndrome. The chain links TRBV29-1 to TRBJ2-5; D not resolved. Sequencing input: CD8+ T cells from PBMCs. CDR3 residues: CSARGSRGIEETQYF. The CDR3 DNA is TGCAGCGCCCGTGGGTCTCGCGGAATAGAAGAGACCCAGTACTTC.